The 7 T cell receptor beta chains presented below share a single source sample, sequenced in a study of cytomegalovirus exposure and HLA in healthy donors. PCR primers comprised 60 Vbeta and 13 Jbeta primers. TCRdb's copy holds only in-frame clones and misses some; the assay was immunoSEQ multiplex PCR. This table lists 70,000 to 85,000 clones. Sequencing was performed on PBMCs. The receptor set was obtained from a female donor in good health and CMV-seropositive.

V and J are TRBV5-5 and TRBJ2-7; D gene uncertain. The germline gives CDR1 SGHKS, CDR2 YYEKEE (reference sequence). V shed 5 bases and J shed 3 bases, with 9 bases lying between them. The CDR3 has 12 amino acids. CDR3 DNA: TGTGCCAGCAGTCAAGACAACTACGAGCAGTACTTC. Its protein is CASSQDNYEQYF.

The chain couples TRBV27 to TRBJ1-5; no clear D. The CDR3 totals 15 residues. With 4 bases removed from V and 2 bases from J, the gap between germline ends came to 12 bases. Germline V CDR1 and CDR2: MNHEY, SMNVEV (reference sequence). The chain's CDR3 is CASSSNSLGNQPQHF. The DNA for the CDR3 is TGTGCCAGCAGTTCAAACTCGTTGGGCAATCAGCCCCAGCATTTT.

The chain recombines TRBV19 with TRBJ1-5; maybe TRBD1 (6 bases). V was trimmed by 8 bases and J by 6 bases, leaving 17 bases between them. The CDR3 sequence is 14 residues long. Germline V CDR1 and CDR2: LNHDA, SQIVND (reference sequence). CDR3 protein: CASDPQGLSQPQHF. The CDR3 DNA reads TGTGCCAGTGACCCACAGGGTTTAAGTCAGCCCCAGCATTTT.

The rearrangement uses TRBV18 and TRBJ2-7; tentatively, D is TRBD1 (5 bases). Germline loops: CDR1 KGHSH, CDR2 LQKENI. The V end lost 4 bases, the J end lost 5 bases, and 12 bases lay between the germline ends. The CDR3 runs to 13 residues. The CDR3 DNA follows: TGTGCCAGCTCACTCCAGGGTCCCCACGAGCAGTACTTC. Protein product: CASSLQGPHEQYF.

V is TRBV10-3 and J is TRBJ1-1; 10 nucleotides align to TRBD1. This CDR3 has 13 residues. The germline CDR1 and CDR2 sequences are ENHRY and SYGVKD. The ends lost 6 bases at V and 11 bases at J; junction bases unmatched: 9. The CDR3 DNA reads as TGTGCCATCAGGATAAACCGGGACAGGGGTGCTTTCTTT. This codes for CAIRINRDRGAFF.

This chain joins TRBV27 and TRBJ2-7; D is unresolved. This CDR3 spans 13 amino acids. V was pared by 5 bases and J by 7 bases, with 15 bases between. Germline CDR1 reads MNHEY; CDR2 reads SMNVEV (reference sequence). The DNA of the CDR3 is TGTGCCAGCAGTCCACCGGCCCCCGGGGAGCAGTACTTC. It specifies CASSPPAPGEQYF.

The rearrangement links TRBV19 to TRBJ2-7; 9 bases are shared with TRBD2. The ends lost 5 bases at V and 0 bases at J; junction bases unmatched: 5. Germline-derived CDR1 and CDR2 are LNHDA and SQIVND (reference sequence). The CDR3 sequence is 15 residues long. This chain's CDR3 is CASSWSGGSSYEQYF. CDR3 in DNA: TGTGCCAGTAGTTGGAGCGGGGGGAGCTCCTACGAGCAGTACTTC.